This T cell receptor (beta chain) was recovered during a study of T cell responses to AZD1222 COVID-19 vaccine. Broader study findings: Across spike, vaccine-associated CD4 TCRs were found, dominant at 160-218 and 743-854. Repertoires were sampled only after the peak T cell response. A mostly white British donor set with more females was recruited, and clonal diversity was possibly underestimated.

Concerning this clone itself: Its target is not known.

Using immunoSEQ multiplex PCR, the repertoire was profiled, and TCRdb retains in-frame clones only, with some absent. The data hold around 110,000 clones, with around 91% observed a single time. This receptor was obtained from an adult in good health. Sample: peripheral blood, taken on day 0 of AZD1222 vaccination.

CDR3: CASSVDRVPYSGNTIYF. For the CDR3, the DNA is TGTGCCAGCAGCGTAGACAGGGTTCCCTACTCTGGAAACACCATATATTTT. The rearrangement uses TRBV9 and TRBJ1-3, with a tentative D call TRBD1 (6 bases). The CDR3 is 17 residues long. CDR1 SGDLS and CDR2 YYNGEE come from the germline V gene. V lost 0 bases and J lost 0, with 13 bases in between.